This is a list of T cell receptor beta chains from one sample in a study of shared T cell receptors in the human thymus. The repertoire was sequenced with immunoSEQ multiplex PCR; TCRdb's copy has only in-frame clones and lacks some. The table records under 850,000 clones, over 75% of them present only once. These data also formed part of another study, on human thymus T cells.

Sample: thymocytes. These receptor sequences come from a boy under two years old with a congenital heart defect. Each CDR3 is given with its conserved first and last residue. Fields, in order: clone size, D gene, V gene, J gene, CDR3 length, CDR3 DNA, CDR3 protein. The D gene is left open where the match is weak. Size is omitted from some rows. Given values are once, few, many or a class for expanded clones.

clone_size: -; d_call: -; v_call: TRBV2; j_call: TRBJ2-1; cdr3_length: 13; cdr3_nt: TGTGCCAGCAGCGTGACTCGGATGAATGAGCAGTTCTTC; cdr3_aa: CASSVTRMNEQFF
clone_size: -; d_call: TRBD1; v_call: TRBV27; j_call: TRBJ2-5; cdr3_length: 12; cdr3_nt: TGTGCCACCGGACAGGGATACGAGACCCAGTACTTC; cdr3_aa: CATGQGYETQYF
clone_size: -; d_call: -; v_call: TRBV4-2; j_call: TRBJ2-5; cdr3_length: 18; cdr3_nt: TGTGCCAGCAGCCAAGGTGGGGATGGGGGGAGCCACCAAGAGACCCAGTACTTC; cdr3_aa: CASSQGGDGGSHQETQYF
clone_size: -; d_call: -; v_call: TRBV27; j_call: TRBJ2-2; cdr3_length: 15; cdr3_nt: TGTGCCAGCAGTTTGTCTAGCAGGAACACCGGGGAGCTGTTTTTT; cdr3_aa: CASSLSSRNTGELFF
clone_size: once; d_call: -; v_call: TRBV5-6; j_call: TRBJ2-3; cdr3_length: 13; cdr3_nt: TGTGCCAGCACCACGGGGACTCAAGATACGCAGTATTTT; cdr3_aa: CASTTGTQDTQYF
clone_size: -; d_call: -; v_call: TRBV11-2; j_call: TRBJ2-7; cdr3_length: 13; cdr3_nt: TGTGCCAGCAGCTTGACGGGAGTGTACGAGCAGTACTTC; cdr3_aa: CASSLTGVYEQYF
clone_size: -; d_call: TRBD1; v_call: TRBV2; j_call: TRBJ1-5; cdr3_length: 14; cdr3_nt: TGTGCCAGCAGTGACGAGGGGGCCGCTCAGCCCCAGCATTTT; cdr3_aa: CASSDEGAAQPQHF
clone_size: -; d_call: -; v_call: TRBV27; j_call: TRBJ1-4; cdr3_length: 14; cdr3_nt: TGTGCCAGCAGTCACCGCACGACTGTTGAAAAACTGTTTTTT; cdr3_aa: CASSHRTTVEKLFF
clone_size: -; d_call: TRBD2; v_call: TRBV30; j_call: TRBJ2-5; cdr3_length: 17; cdr3_nt: TGTGCCTGGAGTAGGGGGCTGACTAGCGGGGTACAAGAGACCCGGTACTTC; cdr3_aa: CAWSRGLTSGVQETRYF
clone_size: -; d_call: -; v_call: TRBV7-3; j_call: TRBJ2-1; cdr3_length: 18; cdr3_nt: TGTGCCAGCAGCTTAACCCCTAGGAGGCTGGAACCAAGCAATGAGCAGTTCTTC; cdr3_aa: CASSLTPRRLEPSNEQFF
clone_size: -; d_call: -; v_call: TRBV19; j_call: TRBJ2-1; cdr3_length: 15; cdr3_nt: TGTGCCAGTAGTTGGGACTCTAGTGGCTACAATGAGCAGTTCTTC; cdr3_aa: CASSWDSSGYNEQFF
clone_size: -; d_call: -; v_call: TRBV5-1; j_call: TRBJ2-3; cdr3_length: 14; cdr3_nt: TGCGCCAGCAGCTCACAGGGTTGCACAGATACGCAGTATTTT; cdr3_aa: CASSSQGCTDTQYF
clone_size: -; d_call: -; v_call: TRBV7-2; j_call: TRBJ2-3; cdr3_length: 15; cdr3_nt: TGTGCCAGCAATTTATTGGAGGGAAGCACAGATACGCAGTATTTT; cdr3_aa: CASNLLEGSTDTQYF
clone_size: few; d_call: TRBD2; v_call: TRBV7-8; j_call: TRBJ2-5; cdr3_length: 16; cdr3_nt: TGTGCCAGCAGCTCTCGGACTAGCGGGAGCCTGGAGACCCAGTACTTC; cdr3_aa: CASSSRTSGSLETQYF
clone_size: -; d_call: TRBD1; v_call: TRBV28; j_call: TRBJ2-7; cdr3_length: 14; cdr3_nt: TGTGCCAGCAGTCCGAGGGGGCAGCCCTACGAGCAGTACTTC; cdr3_aa: CASSPRGQPYEQYF
clone_size: -; d_call: -; v_call: TRBV7-9; j_call: TRBJ2-7; cdr3_length: 16; cdr3_nt: TGTGCCAGCAGCTCTCCCGGGACTCCTTTGGGGGATAAGCAGTACTTC; cdr3_aa: CASSSPGTPLGDKQYF
clone_size: -; d_call: TRBD2; v_call: TRBV14; j_call: TRBJ2-7; cdr3_length: 16; cdr3_nt: TGTGCCAGCAGCCAACGGACTAGCGGGAGTCGGTACGAGCAGTACTTC; cdr3_aa: CASSQRTSGSRYEQYF
clone_size: -; d_call: -; v_call: TRBV12-5; j_call: TRBJ2-3; cdr3_length: 17; cdr3_nt: TGTGCTAGTGGTCCCTATCCCCACAGATGGAGCACAGATACGCAGTATTTT; cdr3_aa: CASGPYPHRWSTDTQYF
clone_size: once; d_call: TRBD2; v_call: TRBV2; j_call: TRBJ2-7; cdr3_length: 15; cdr3_nt: TGTGCCAGCAGGTCGGGACTAGCGGGAGTCTACGAGCAGTACTTC; cdr3_aa: CASRSGLAGVYEQYF
clone_size: few; d_call: TRBD1; v_call: TRBV2; j_call: TRBJ1-1; cdr3_length: 19; cdr3_nt: TGTGCCAGCAGCGATACTACCCCGGACAGGGTCGCAATGAACACTGAAGCTTTCTTT; cdr3_aa: CASSDTTPDRVAMNTEAFF
clone_size: once; d_call: TRBD2; v_call: TRBV6-4; j_call: TRBJ2-2; cdr3_length: 16; cdr3_nt: TGTGCCAGCAGTGGCTGGTCTAGCGGCAACACCGGGGAGCTGTTTTTT; cdr3_aa: CASSGWSSGNTGELFF
clone_size: -; d_call: -; v_call: TRBV4-3; j_call: TRBJ2-7; cdr3_length: 14; cdr3_nt: TGCGCCAGCAGCCAACCAGCTAGTACCTACGAGCAGTACTTC; cdr3_aa: CASSQPASTYEQYF
clone_size: -; d_call: TRBD2; v_call: TRBV19; j_call: TRBJ2-1; cdr3_length: 15; cdr3_nt: TGTGCCAGTAGTATAGGGACTAGCGGATACAATGAGCAGTTCTTC; cdr3_aa: CASSIGTSGYNEQFF
clone_size: -; d_call: TRBD1; v_call: TRBV7-8; j_call: TRBJ2-7; cdr3_length: 15; cdr3_nt: TGTGCCAGCAGCTTAAGGACAGGGGGTTCCTACGAGCAGTACTTC; cdr3_aa: CASSLRTGGSYEQYF
clone_size: -; d_call: TRBD2; v_call: TRBV28; j_call: TRBJ2-5; cdr3_length: 15; cdr3_nt: TGTGCCAGCAGTTTATATTCGGGAGGGCGGGAGACCCAGTACTTC; cdr3_aa: CASSLYSGGRETQYF
clone_size: -; d_call: TRBD2; v_call: TRBV7-2; j_call: TRBJ2-7; cdr3_length: 17; cdr3_nt: TGTGCCAGCAGCTTACGCCTAGCGGGAGTCGGCCGCCACGAGCAGTACTTC; cdr3_aa: CASSLRLAGVGRHEQYF
clone_size: -; d_call: TRBD1; v_call: TRBV28; j_call: TRBJ2-5; cdr3_length: 17; cdr3_nt: TGTGCCAGCAGCCTTGACGGTCGACAGGGGGCTGGGGAGACCCAGTACTTC; cdr3_aa: CASSLDGRQGAGETQYF
clone_size: -; d_call: TRBD2; v_call: TRBV10-1; j_call: TRBJ2-1; cdr3_length: 18; cdr3_nt: TGCGCCAGCAGTGAAGGAAGGACTAGCGGGAGGGCTTTCAATGAGCAGTTCTTC; cdr3_aa: CASSEGRTSGRAFNEQFF
clone_size: once; d_call: TRBD2; v_call: TRBV9; j_call: TRBJ2-3; cdr3_length: 16; cdr3_nt: TGTGCCAGCAGCCCGGGACTAGCGGGCCCCACAGATACGCAGTATTTT; cdr3_aa: CASSPGLAGPTDTQYF
clone_size: once; d_call: TRBD2; v_call: TRBV29-1; j_call: TRBJ2-2; cdr3_length: 15; cdr3_nt: TGCAGCGTTCATTTAGCGGGCCTGAACACCGGGGAGCTGTTTTTT; cdr3_aa: CSVHLAGLNTGELFF
clone_size: -; d_call: TRBD1; v_call: TRBV5-6; j_call: TRBJ2-4; cdr3_length: 18; cdr3_nt: TGTGCCAGCAGCTCAGGGACAGGGGGTCCATTAGCCAAAAACATTCAGTACTTC; cdr3_aa: CASSSGTGGPLAKNIQYF
clone_size: -; d_call: TRBD1; v_call: TRBV15; j_call: TRBJ2-7; cdr3_length: 15; cdr3_nt: TGTGCCACCAGCAGATACCTACAGGGGACCTACGAGCAGTACTTC; cdr3_aa: CATSRYLQGTYEQYF
clone_size: once; d_call: TRBD2; v_call: TRBV2; j_call: TRBJ2-1; cdr3_length: 20; cdr3_nt: TGTGCCAGCAGTGATATTTCCACTAGCGGGGACTCGCGGGCCTACAATGAGCAGTTCTTC; cdr3_aa: CASSDISTSGDSRAYNEQFF
clone_size: few; d_call: -; v_call: TRBV15; j_call: TRBJ2-3; cdr3_length: 14; cdr3_nt: TGTGCCACCAGCAGAGCCTCACAGCGGGCGGCGCAGTATTTT; cdr3_aa: CATSRASQRAAQYF
clone_size: -; d_call: TRBD1; v_call: TRBV7-6; j_call: TRBJ1-5; cdr3_length: 15; cdr3_nt: TGTGCCAGCTCTGGGACAGTTTATAGCAATCAGCCCCAGCATTTT; cdr3_aa: CASSGTVYSNQPQHF
clone_size: -; d_call: TRBD1; v_call: TRBV4-2; j_call: TRBJ1-1; cdr3_length: 19; cdr3_nt: TGTGCCAGCAGCCCGCCTTCCCCGGGACAGGGCGGATTGAACACTGAAGCTTTCTTT; cdr3_aa: CASSPPSPGQGGLNTEAFF
clone_size: once; d_call: TRBD2; v_call: TRBV7-8; j_call: TRBJ2-5; cdr3_length: 16; cdr3_nt: TGTGCCAGCAGCTTACGGCCTAGCGGGACGTGGGAGACCCAGTACTTC; cdr3_aa: CASSLRPSGTWETQYF
clone_size: -; d_call: TRBD2; v_call: TRBV27; j_call: TRBJ2-4; cdr3_length: 15; cdr3_nt: TGTGCCAGCAGTTCAAGCGGGAAAGCCAAAAACATTCAGTACTTC; cdr3_aa: CASSSSGKAKNIQYF
clone_size: once; d_call: -; v_call: TRBV4-3; j_call: TRBJ2-7; cdr3_length: 10; cdr3_nt: TGCGCCAGCAGCCCCAACGAGCAGTACTTC; cdr3_aa: CASSPNEQYF
clone_size: once; d_call: TRBD2; v_call: TRBV4-3; j_call: TRBJ2-7; cdr3_length: 16; cdr3_nt: TGCGCCAGCAGCCAAGCCGGGACTAGCGGAGATTACGAGCAGTACTTC; cdr3_aa: CASSQAGTSGDYEQYF
clone_size: -; d_call: TRBD2; v_call: TRBV7-8; j_call: TRBJ2-7; cdr3_length: 14; cdr3_nt: TGTGCCAGCAGCTTCTTAGCGGGAGGTCACGAGCAGTACTTC; cdr3_aa: CASSFLAGGHEQYF
clone_size: -; d_call: TRBD2; v_call: TRBV7-3; j_call: TRBJ2-3; cdr3_length: 18; cdr3_nt: TGTGCCAGCAGCTTAATTCGGACTAGCCCATCGAGCACAGATACGCAGTATTTT; cdr3_aa: CASSLIRTSPSSTDTQYF
clone_size: once; d_call: -; v_call: TRBV7-3; j_call: TRBJ1-3; cdr3_length: 18; cdr3_nt: TGTGCCAGCAGCTTAACGGGGGGTCGGGGGAGCTCTGGAAACACCATATATTTT; cdr3_aa: CASSLTGGRGSSGNTIYF
clone_size: -; d_call: -; v_call: TRBV2; j_call: TRBJ2-3; cdr3_length: 19; cdr3_nt: TGTGCCAGCAGTGAAGGGAGTCCCGACCGCCTGACTAGCACAGATACGCAGTATTTT; cdr3_aa: CASSEGSPDRLTSTDTQYF
clone_size: -; d_call: TRBD1; v_call: TRBV4-3; j_call: TRBJ2-3; cdr3_length: 17; cdr3_nt: TGCGCCAGCAGCCAAGATCCCGGGACAGGGGGCACAGATACGCAGTATTTT; cdr3_aa: CASSQDPGTGGTDTQYF
clone_size: -; d_call: TRBD2; v_call: TRBV19; j_call: TRBJ2-7; cdr3_length: 14; cdr3_nt: TGTGCCAGTAGTGTGACTAGCGGGAACTACGAGCAGTACTTC; cdr3_aa: CASSVTSGNYEQYF
clone_size: -; d_call: TRBD1; v_call: TRBV19; j_call: TRBJ1-5; cdr3_length: 20; cdr3_nt: TGTGCCAGTAGTATAAGGGGGCCCCGTTACAGGGGGGATAGCAATCAGCCCCAGCATTTT; cdr3_aa: CASSIRGPRYRGDSNQPQHF
clone_size: -; d_call: -; v_call: TRBV19; j_call: TRBJ2-7; cdr3_length: 13; cdr3_nt: TGTGCCAGTAGTGCCCGGACAGAGTACGAGCAGTACTTC; cdr3_aa: CASSARTEYEQYF
clone_size: -; d_call: TRBD2; v_call: TRBV6-4; j_call: TRBJ2-1; cdr3_length: 15; cdr3_nt: TGTGCCAGCAGTGACTCGGGCGGGGGGGGAGATGAGCAGTTCTTC; cdr3_aa: CASSDSGGGGDEQFF
clone_size: -; d_call: -; v_call: TRBV19; j_call: TRBJ2-7; cdr3_length: 13; cdr3_nt: TGTGCCAGTAGAGACACAGGCTCCTACGAGCAGTACTTC; cdr3_aa: CASRDTGSYEQYF
clone_size: -; d_call: -; v_call: TRBV7-2; j_call: TRBJ2-1; cdr3_length: 16; cdr3_nt: TGTGCCAGCAGCTTTATTGGGGCCGCTCCCTTCAGGGAGCAGTTCTTC; cdr3_aa: CASSFIGAAPFREQFF
clone_size: -; d_call: -; v_call: TRBV5-1; j_call: TRBJ2-4; cdr3_length: 17; cdr3_nt: TGCGCCAGCAGCCTACGAAGGGGAGGACTAGCCAAAAACATTCAGTACTTC; cdr3_aa: CASSLRRGGLAKNIQYF
clone_size: -; d_call: -; v_call: TRBV30; j_call: TRBJ2-5; cdr3_length: 11; cdr3_nt: TGTGCCTGGGGCGGGGCAGAGACCCAGTACTTC; cdr3_aa: CAWGGAETQYF
clone_size: -; d_call: TRBD2; v_call: TRBV18; j_call: TRBJ2-7; cdr3_length: 15; cdr3_nt: TGTGCCAGCTCACCGGGACTAGCGGGAGAGGACGAGCAGTACTTC; cdr3_aa: CASSPGLAGEDEQYF
clone_size: -; d_call: -; v_call: TRBV15; j_call: TRBJ2-2; cdr3_length: 13; cdr3_nt: TGTGCCACCAGCACAGGGCAGGTCGGGGAGCTGTTTTTT; cdr3_aa: CATSTGQVGELFF
clone_size: -; d_call: TRBD2; v_call: TRBV27; j_call: TRBJ2-1; cdr3_length: 16; cdr3_nt: TGTGCCAGCAGTTTACCCGGGAGGCCGGTGGTCGATGAGCAGTTCTTC; cdr3_aa: CASSLPGRPVVDEQFF
clone_size: -; d_call: -; v_call: TRBV7-9; j_call: TRBJ1-2; cdr3_length: 15; cdr3_nt: TGTGCCAGCAGCAATCGGAGGGAAGCTAACTATGGCTACACCTTC; cdr3_aa: CASSNRREANYGYTF
clone_size: -; d_call: TRBD2; v_call: TRBV4-1; j_call: TRBJ2-7; cdr3_length: 17; cdr3_nt: TGCGCCAGCAGCCAAGATTGGGGCGGGAGGGGGGGGTCCGAGCAGTACTTC; cdr3_aa: CASSQDWGGRGGSEQYF
clone_size: -; d_call: -; v_call: TRBV4-1; j_call: TRBJ2-7; cdr3_length: 14; cdr3_nt: TGCGCCAGCAGCCTCCTCCAGGGTGCCGACGAGCAGTACTTC; cdr3_aa: CASSLLQGADEQYF
clone_size: -; d_call: -; v_call: TRBV7-2; j_call: TRBJ2-2; cdr3_length: 16; cdr3_nt: TGTGCCAGCAGTCTTAGGTCAGGCACGTACACCGGGGAGCTGTTTTTT; cdr3_aa: CASSLRSGTYTGELFF